This is a list of T cell receptor beta chains from one sample in a study of OX40 agonist ivuxolimab in advanced cancers. Libraries were prepared by immunoSEQ multiplex PCR; TCRdb keeps only in-frame clonotypes and omits some of them. Here the sample spans 100,000 or so clones, 86% being singletons. Sequences were derived from CD4+ or CD8+ T cells sorted from blood, sampled in a trial of the OX40 agonist ivuxolimab. These receptors were taken from an adult with an advanced solid tumor such as melanoma, head and neck, liver or kidney cancer. Each CDR3 is given with its conserved first and last residue. The order of the fields is V gene, J gene, D gene, clone size, CDR3 DNA, CDR3 protein. The D gene is left open where the match is weak. Only some rows state a clone size, as once, few, many or a class for expanded clones.

>TRBV13|TRBJ2-1|TRBD2|NA
TGTGCCAGCAGGGCTAGCGGGGAGCAGTTCTTC
CASRASGEQFF
>TRBV6-5|TRBJ2-7|NA|NA
TGTGCCAGCAGACCCGCGGGACTTTCCTACGAGCAGTACTTC
CASRPAGLSYEQYF
>TRBV7-6|TRBJ2-2|TRBD1|NA
TGTGCCAGCAGCTTAGGGGGACAGGGTGTCACCGGGGAGCTGTTTTTT
CASSLGGQGVTGELFF
>TRBV18|TRBJ2-3|TRBD1|NA
TGTGCCAGCTCACCCCGTTTGACAGGGTCCACAGATACGCAGTATTTT
CASSPRLTGSTDTQYF
>TRBV28|TRBJ1-4|NA|few
TGTGCCAGCAGCGCCGGAGGCAATGAAAAACTGTTTTTT
CASSAGGNEKLFF
>TRBV9|TRBJ2-5|NA|NA
TGTGCCAGCAGCGTAACCACCATGCGCCAAGAGACCCAGTACTTC
CASSVTTMRQETQYF
>TRBV6-4|TRBJ2-1|NA|NA
TGTGCCAGCAGCGCCCAACGGGGTACGGGCTCCTACAATGAGCAGTTCTTC
CASSAQRGTGSYNEQFF
>TRBV7-8|TRBJ2-6|NA|NA
TGTGCCAGCAGCTCCGAGAGGGGCGCCGGGTCTGGGGCCAACGTCCTGACTTTC
CASSSERGAGSGANVLTF
>TRBV27|TRBJ2-2|NA|NA
TGTGCCAGCAGAGAAACTAGGGCCGGGGAGCTGTTTTTT
CASRETRAGELFF
>TRBV5-4|TRBJ2-7|TRBD2|NA
TGTGCCAGCAGCCCCGGCGGGACTAACTACGAGCAGTACTTC
CASSPGGTNYEQYF
>TRBV7-9|TRBJ2-2|TRBD1|NA
TGTGCCAGCAGCCCACCCGGACAGGGGTTTGTCGGGGAGCTGTTTTTT
CASSPPGQGFVGELFF
>TRBV19|TRBJ2-3|NA|NA
TGTGCCAGTAGTCCACAACAGGGAACAGGCACAGATACGCAGTATTTT
CASSPQQGTGTDTQYF
>TRBV10-2|TRBJ2-3|NA|NA
TGCGCCAGCACCGGGAGCACAGATACGCAGTATTTT
CASTGSTDTQYF
>TRBV11-2|TRBJ1-1|NA|NA
TGTGCCAGCAGCTTAGTGTCCGGCGGGAACACTGAAGCTTTCTTT
CASSLVSGGNTEAFF
>TRBV5-4|TRBJ2-4|NA|once
TGTGCCAGCAGCTTCCCTGGGGTTGGAAACATTCAGTACTTC
CASSFPGVGNIQYF
>TRBV9|TRBJ2-5|NA|NA
TGTGCCAGCAGCGCGAGCGCGCGGGACCAAGAGACCCAGTACTTC
CASSASARDQETQYF
>TRBV30|TRBJ2-5|NA|once
TGTGCCTGGAGTGAGGGCGGAGCCCCCCAAGAGACCCAGTACTTC
CAWSEGGAPQETQYF
>TRBV19|TRBJ2-1|NA|NA
TGTGCCAGTAGTATCGGACAGAACAATGAGCAGTTCTTC
CASSIGQNNEQFF
>TRBV18|TRBJ2-7|TRBD1|NA
TGTGCCAGCTCACCCTTAACAGGGGACTACGAGCAGTACTTC
CASSPLTGDYEQYF
>TRBV7-2|TRBJ1-1|NA|NA
TGTGCCAGCAGCGATCAGGAGTCTGGGAACACTGAAGCTTTCTTT
CASSDQESGNTEAFF
>TRBV5-4|TRBJ1-4|NA|once
TGTGCCAGCAGCTTGGGGCAGGGAACTAATGAAAAACTGTTTTTT
CASSLGQGTNEKLFF
>TRBV28|TRBJ1-5|TRBD1|NA
TGTGCCAGCAGTCAAGACAGGGTCGATGGGCCCCAGCATTTT
CASSQDRVDGPQHF
>TRBV6-1|TRBJ2-4|TRBD1|few
TGTGCCAGCAGTGAAGGACAGGGGCGAGCCAAAAACATTCAGTACTTC
CASSEGQGRAKNIQYF
>TRBV7-3|TRBJ2-3|NA|NA
TGTGCCAGCAGCCCCCGCCGAGCCGAACGAGATACGCAGTATTTT
CASSPRRAERDTQYF
>TRBV28|TRBJ1-2|NA|NA
TGTGCCAGCAGTTTACTGGGTCCTAACTATGGCTACACCTTC
CASSLLGPNYGYTF
>TRBV6-1|TRBJ2-1|NA|NA
TGTGCCAGCATCGAGCGGTGGTCCTACAATGAGCAGTTCTTC
CASIERWSYNEQFF
>TRBV15|TRBJ2-3|NA|NA
TGTGCCACCAGCAGAGGGGATAGCGCAAGCACAGATACGCAGTATTTT
CATSRGDSASTDTQYF